The 9 T cell receptor beta chains below all came from one sample that was sequenced in a study of molecular identifiers for immune sequencing clone quantification. MiXCR, run by TCRdb on the PCR reads, gives a single entry per CDR3 protein. The sample yields 65,000 or so distinct CDR3 sequences, roughly 18% seen once. Material: naive CD8+ T cells from blood, with Jurkat cell RNA spiked in. Sample subset: FACS-sorted CD8+CD4-CCR7+CD45RA+ naive T cells. Source of these receptors: a human donor in good health. Some libraries in this study had Jurkat cell RNA spiked in.

The chain couples TRBV20-1 to TRBJ2-1; D ambiguous. V was trimmed by 5 bases and J by 0 bases, leaving 2 bases between them. The germline V gene encodes CDR1 DFQATT and CDR2 SNEGSKA (reference sequence). CDR3 length equals 11 residues. The CDR3 region has the DNA TGCAGTGCTCCCTCCTACAATGAGCAGTTCTTC. This encodes CSAPSYNEQFF.

This clonotype has ten or more counts. CDR3 residues: CASSQPGGPNTGELFF. DNA for the CDR3: TGTGCCAGCAGCCAACCAGGGGGCCCGAACACCGGGGAGCTGTTTTTT. This sequence joins TRBV11-3 and TRBJ2-2; 8 bases are shared with TRBD1. Trimming removed 5 bases from V and 0 bases from J; junction bases left unmatched: 5. The CDR3 totals 16 residues. Germline CDR1 SGHNT, CDR2 YENEEA.

With respect to this clonotype: A much larger clone lies a single base off, so this may be a read error. V gene TRBV5-1 combines with J gene TRBJ1-1; 9 bases match TRBD1. CDR1 is SGHRS and CDR2 is YFSETQ in the germline V gene. CDR3 length: 15 amino acids. With 5 bases clipped from V and 3 bases from J, the junction kept 8 bases outside the gene matches. The CDR3 DNA sequence: TGCGCCAGCAGAATACGGACAGGGGCGGACACTGAAGCTTTCTTT. Protein product: CASRIRTGADTEAFF.

In this sample, this clonotype is medium-sized (0.01 to 0.1%). The chain carries TRBV4-1 and TRBJ2-1; D unclear. V lost 0 bases, J lost 5 bases, and 2 bases lay in between. Germline CDR1 MGHRA, CDR2 YSYEKL. CDR3 length: 12 residues. This chain's CDR3 is CASSQEHNEQFF. CDR3 DNA sequence: TGCGCCAGCAGCCAAGAGCACAATGAGCAGTTCTTC.

As regards this clonotype: Just one base apart from a much larger clone, this may be a read error. This chain links TRBV27 with TRBJ2-3; D is uncertain. Germline V CDR1 and CDR2: MNHEY, SMNVEV (reference sequence). With 5 bases removed from V and 10 bases from J, the gap between germline ends came to 16 bases. CDR3 length equals 13 residues. CDR3 DNA: TGTGCCAGCAGTCCCCTAGGGTCGTCCGCGCAGTATTTT. Translation: CASSPLGSSAQYF.

The table lists this clonotype with many counts. The rearrangement uses TRBV7-3 and TRBJ2-3, with a possible D match to TRBD2 (6 bases). The ends were cut back, 5 bases at V and 0 bases at J, with 12 bases in the middle. Germline V gene sequence: CDR1 SGHTA, CDR2 FQGTGA. This CDR3 is 15 amino acids long. The CDR3, as DNA: TGTGCCAGCAGCCTATCGGGAGTTAGCACAGATACGCAGTATTTT. This codes for CASSLSGVSTDTQYF.

V is TRBV29-1 and J is TRBJ2-3, with D perhaps matching TRBD1 (6 bases). The J call may be incorrect, as the DNA end agrees better with TRBJ1-5. CDR1 is SQVTM, CDR2 ANQGSEA, per germline. CDR3 size: 15 residues. The CDR3 loop is CSAADHRDGTDTQHF. In DNA form, the CDR3 reads TGCAGCGCTGCGGATCACAGGGACGGCACAGATACGCAGCATTTT.

This clonotype turned up a few times. V is TRBV2 and J is TRBJ2-7; TRBD1 might be the D (6 bases). This CDR3 contains 15 residues. Germline V gene sequence: CDR1 SNHLY, CDR2 FYNNEI. V lost 8 bases and J lost 2, with 19 bases in between. As DNA, the CDR3 is TGTGCCAGCCCAGGGGATGCCACGTCCCCCTACGAGCAGTACTTC. This gives the protein CASPGDATSPYEQYF.

This clonotype has a count of ten or more. This chain connects TRBV20-1 to TRBJ2-7, with 7 nucleotides matching TRBD1. The CDR3 consists of 15 residues. The V gene's germline CDR1 is DFQATT and CDR2 SNEGSKA (reference sequence). The ends lost 6 bases at V and 3 bases at J; junction bases unmatched: 14. In DNA form, the CDR3 reads TGCAGTGCCCGCCGCATGGGGGACAGCCTCTACGAGCAGTACTTC. This gives the protein CSARRMGDSLYEQYF.